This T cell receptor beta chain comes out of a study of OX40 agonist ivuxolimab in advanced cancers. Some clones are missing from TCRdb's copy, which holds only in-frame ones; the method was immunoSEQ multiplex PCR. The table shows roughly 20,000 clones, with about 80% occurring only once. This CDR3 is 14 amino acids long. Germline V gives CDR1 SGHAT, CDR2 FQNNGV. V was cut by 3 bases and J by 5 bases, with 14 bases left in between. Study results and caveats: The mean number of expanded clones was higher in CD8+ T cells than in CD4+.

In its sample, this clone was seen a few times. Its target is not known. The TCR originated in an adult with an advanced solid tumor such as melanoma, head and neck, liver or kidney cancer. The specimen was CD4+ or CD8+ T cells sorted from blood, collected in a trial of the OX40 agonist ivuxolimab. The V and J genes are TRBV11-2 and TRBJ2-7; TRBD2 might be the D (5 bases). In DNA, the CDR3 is TGTGCCAGCAGCTTGCTGAAGGGAGCGGACGAGCAGTACTTC. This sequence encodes CASSLLKGADEQYF. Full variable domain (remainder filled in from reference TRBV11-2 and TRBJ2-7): EAGVAQSPRYKIIEKRQSVAFWCNPISGHATLYWYQQILGQGPKLLIQFQNNGVVDDSQLPKDRFSAERLKGVDSTLKIQPAKLEDSAVYLCASSLLKGADEQYFGPGTRLTVT.